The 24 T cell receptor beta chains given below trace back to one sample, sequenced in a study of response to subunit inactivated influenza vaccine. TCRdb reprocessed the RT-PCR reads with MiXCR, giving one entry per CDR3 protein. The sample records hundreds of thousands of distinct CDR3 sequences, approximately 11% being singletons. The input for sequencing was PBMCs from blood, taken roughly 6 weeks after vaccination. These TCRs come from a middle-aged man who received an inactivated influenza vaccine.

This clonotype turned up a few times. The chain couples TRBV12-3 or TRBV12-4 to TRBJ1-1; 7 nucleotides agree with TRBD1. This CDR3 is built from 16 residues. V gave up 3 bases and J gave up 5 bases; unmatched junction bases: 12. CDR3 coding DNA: TGTGCCAGCAGTTTCATCCTTGACAGGGTCGCGACTGAAGCTTTCTTT. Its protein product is CASSFILDRVATEAFF.

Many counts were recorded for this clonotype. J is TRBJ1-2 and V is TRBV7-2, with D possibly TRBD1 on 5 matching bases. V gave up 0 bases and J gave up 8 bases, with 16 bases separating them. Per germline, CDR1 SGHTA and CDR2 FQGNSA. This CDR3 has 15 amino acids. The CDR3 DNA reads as TGTGCCAGCAGCTTAGCGTGGGACTCCGGAATAGGCTACACCTTC. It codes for CASSLAWDSGIGYTF.

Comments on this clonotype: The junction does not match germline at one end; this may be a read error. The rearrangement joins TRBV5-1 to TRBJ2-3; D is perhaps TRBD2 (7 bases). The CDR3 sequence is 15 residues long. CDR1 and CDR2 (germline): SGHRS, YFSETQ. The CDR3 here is CASSLERGDTYTQYF. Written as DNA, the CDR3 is TGCGCCAGCAGCTTGGAACGGGGGGACACATATACGCAGTATTTT.

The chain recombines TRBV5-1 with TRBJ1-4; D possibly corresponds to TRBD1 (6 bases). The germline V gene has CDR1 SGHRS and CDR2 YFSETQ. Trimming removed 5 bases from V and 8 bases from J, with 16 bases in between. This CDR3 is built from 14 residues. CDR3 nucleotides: TGCGCCAGCAGGAAGTACAGGGAGGAAGAAAAACTGTTTTTT. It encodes CASRKYREEEKLFF.

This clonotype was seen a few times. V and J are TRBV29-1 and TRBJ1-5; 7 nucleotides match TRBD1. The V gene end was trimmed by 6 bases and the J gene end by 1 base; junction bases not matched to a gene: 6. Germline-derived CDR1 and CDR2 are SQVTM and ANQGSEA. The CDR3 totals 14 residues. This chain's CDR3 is CSVMTGLSNQPQHF. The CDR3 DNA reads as TGCAGCGTGATGACAGGGCTGAGCAATCAGCCCCAGCATTTT.

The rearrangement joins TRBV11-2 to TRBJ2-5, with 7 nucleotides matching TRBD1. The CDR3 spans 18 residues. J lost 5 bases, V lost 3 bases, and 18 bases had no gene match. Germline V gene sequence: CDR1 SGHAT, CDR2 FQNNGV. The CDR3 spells CASSFPSTGQSTRETQYF. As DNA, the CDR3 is TGTGCCAGCAGCTTTCCTTCAACGGGACAGTCAACTAGGGAGACCCAGTACTTC.

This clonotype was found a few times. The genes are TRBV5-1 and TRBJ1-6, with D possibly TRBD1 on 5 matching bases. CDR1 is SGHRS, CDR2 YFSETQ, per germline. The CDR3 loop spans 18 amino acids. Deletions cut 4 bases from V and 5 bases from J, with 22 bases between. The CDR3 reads CASSRDVPGGAHNSPLHF. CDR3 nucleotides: TGCGCCAGCAGCAGGGACGTCCCCGGAGGGGCACATAATTCACCCCTCCACTTT.

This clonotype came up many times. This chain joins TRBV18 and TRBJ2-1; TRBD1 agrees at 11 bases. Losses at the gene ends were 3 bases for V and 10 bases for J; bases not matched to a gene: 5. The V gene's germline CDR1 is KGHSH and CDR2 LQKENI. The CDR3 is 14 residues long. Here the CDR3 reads CASSPGQGGREQFF. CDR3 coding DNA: TGTGCCAGCTCACCGGGACAGGGGGGACGAGAGCAGTTCTTC.

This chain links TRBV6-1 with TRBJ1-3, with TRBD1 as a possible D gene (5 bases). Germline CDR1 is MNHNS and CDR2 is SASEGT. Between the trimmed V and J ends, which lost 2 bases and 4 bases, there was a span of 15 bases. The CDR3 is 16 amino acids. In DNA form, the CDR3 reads TGTGCCAGCAGTGAATGGGGGGGAGGACTAGGAAACACCATATATTTT. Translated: CASSEWGGGLGNTIYF.

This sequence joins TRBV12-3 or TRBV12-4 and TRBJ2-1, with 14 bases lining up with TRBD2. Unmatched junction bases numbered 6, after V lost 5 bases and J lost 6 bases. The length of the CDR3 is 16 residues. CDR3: CASSPGTSGSLNEQFF. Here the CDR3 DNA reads TGTGCCAGCAGTCCCGGGACTAGCGGGAGTCTCAATGAGCAGTTCTTC.

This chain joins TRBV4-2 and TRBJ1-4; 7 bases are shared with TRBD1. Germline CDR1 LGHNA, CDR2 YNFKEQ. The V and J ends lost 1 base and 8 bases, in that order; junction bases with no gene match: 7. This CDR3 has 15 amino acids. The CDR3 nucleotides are TGTGCCAGCAGCCAAGTCGGGACAGTTGAGGAAAAACTGTTTTTT. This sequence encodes CASSQVGTVEEKLFF.

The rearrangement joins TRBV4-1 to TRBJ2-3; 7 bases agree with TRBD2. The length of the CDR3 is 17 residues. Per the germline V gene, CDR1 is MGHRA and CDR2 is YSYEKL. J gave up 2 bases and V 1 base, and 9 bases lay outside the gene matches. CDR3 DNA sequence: TGCGCCAGCAGCCAAGTTAGTCTAGCGGCGGACACAGATACGCAGTATTTT. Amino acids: CASSQVSLAADTDTQYF.

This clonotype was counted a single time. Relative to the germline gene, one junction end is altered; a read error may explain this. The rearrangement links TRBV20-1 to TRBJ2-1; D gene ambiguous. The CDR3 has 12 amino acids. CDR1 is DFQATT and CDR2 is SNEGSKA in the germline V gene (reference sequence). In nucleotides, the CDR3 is TGCAGTGCTAGGACGCATTACAATGAGCTGTTCTTC. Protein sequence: CSARTHYNELFF.

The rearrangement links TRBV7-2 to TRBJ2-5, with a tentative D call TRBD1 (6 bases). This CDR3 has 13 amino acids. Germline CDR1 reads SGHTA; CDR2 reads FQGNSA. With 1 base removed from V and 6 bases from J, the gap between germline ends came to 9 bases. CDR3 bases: TGTGCCAGCAGCTTAGGCAGGGGAAAGACCCAGTACTTC. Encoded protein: CASSLGRGKTQYF.

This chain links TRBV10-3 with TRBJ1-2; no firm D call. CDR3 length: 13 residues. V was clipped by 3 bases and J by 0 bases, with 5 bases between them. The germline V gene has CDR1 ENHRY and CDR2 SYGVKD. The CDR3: CAISDTANYGYTF. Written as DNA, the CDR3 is TGTGCCATCAGTGATACGGCTAACTATGGCTACACCTTC.

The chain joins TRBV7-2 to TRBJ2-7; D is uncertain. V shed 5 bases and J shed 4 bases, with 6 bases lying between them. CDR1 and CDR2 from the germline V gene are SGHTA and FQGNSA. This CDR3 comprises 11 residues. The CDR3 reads CASSKGYEQYF. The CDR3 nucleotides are TGTGCCAGCAGCAAAGGATACGAGCAGTACTTC. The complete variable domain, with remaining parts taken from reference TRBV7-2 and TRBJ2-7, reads GAGVSQSPSNKVTEKGKDVELRCDPISGHTALYWYRQSLGQGLEFLIYFQGNSAPDKSGLPSDRFSAERTGGSVSTLTIQRTQQEDSAVYLCASSKGYEQYFGPGTRLTVT.

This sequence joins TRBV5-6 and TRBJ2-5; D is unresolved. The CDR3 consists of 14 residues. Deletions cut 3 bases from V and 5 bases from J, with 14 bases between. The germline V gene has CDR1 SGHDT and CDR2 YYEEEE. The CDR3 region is CASSSTRVLETQYF. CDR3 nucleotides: TGTGCCAGCAGCTCAACTCGGGTTTTGGAGACCCAGTACTTC.

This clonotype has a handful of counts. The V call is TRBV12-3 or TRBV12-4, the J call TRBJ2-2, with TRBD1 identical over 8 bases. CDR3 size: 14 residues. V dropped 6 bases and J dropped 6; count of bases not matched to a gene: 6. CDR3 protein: CASRTGTGPGELFF. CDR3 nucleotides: TGTGCCAGCAGGACCGGGACAGGCCCCGGGGAGCTGTTTTTT.

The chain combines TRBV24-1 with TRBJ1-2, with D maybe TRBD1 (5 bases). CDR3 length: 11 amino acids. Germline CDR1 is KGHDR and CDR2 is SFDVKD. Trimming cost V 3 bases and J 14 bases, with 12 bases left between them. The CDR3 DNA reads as TGTGCCACCAGTGATGGGAGGGGCTTAACCTTC. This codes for CATSDGRGLTF.

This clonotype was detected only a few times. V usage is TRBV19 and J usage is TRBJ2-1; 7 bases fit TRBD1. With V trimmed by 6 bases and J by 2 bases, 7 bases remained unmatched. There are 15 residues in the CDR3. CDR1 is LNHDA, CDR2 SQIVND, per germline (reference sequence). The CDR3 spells CASRKSGTAYNEQFF. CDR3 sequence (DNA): TGTGCCAGTAGGAAGTCCGGGACAGCCTACAATGAGCAGTTCTTC. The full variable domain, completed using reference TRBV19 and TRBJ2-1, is DGGITQSPKYLFRKEGQNVTLSCEQNLNHDAMYWYRQDPGQGLRLIYYSQIVNDFQKGDIAEGYSVSREKKESFPLTVTSAQKNPTAFYLCASRKSGTAYNEQFFGPGTRLTVL.

The CDR3 DNA is TGTGCCAGCATGACAGGGGTGGGCGAGCAGTACTTC. Amino acid sequence: CASMTGVGEQYF. This chain connects TRBV28 to TRBJ2-7; TRBD1 matches 8 bases. Germline V gene lookup returns CDR1 MDHEN and CDR2 SYDVKM. Unmatched junction bases numbered 5, after V lost 7 bases and J lost 6 bases. CDR3 length: 12 amino acids.

The CDR3 region has the DNA TGTGCCAGCAGCCAAGATGCCGTCGGGACAGGGCCCACCGGGGAGCTGTTTTTT. The encoded protein is CASSQDAVGTGPTGELFF. The V call is TRBV3-1, the J call TRBJ2-2; 9 bases align to TRBD1. V was clipped by 0 bases and J by 4 bases; unmatched bases: 9. The CDR3 has 18 amino acids. Germline CDR1 LGHDT, CDR2 YNNKEL (reference sequence). The full variable domain, completed using reference TRBV3-1 and TRBJ2-2, is DTAVSQTPKYLVTQMGNDKSIKCEQNLGHDTMYWYKQDSKKFLKIMFSYNNKELIINETVPNRFSPKSPDKAHLNLHINSLELGDSAVYFCASSQDAVGTGPTGELFFGEGSRLTVL.

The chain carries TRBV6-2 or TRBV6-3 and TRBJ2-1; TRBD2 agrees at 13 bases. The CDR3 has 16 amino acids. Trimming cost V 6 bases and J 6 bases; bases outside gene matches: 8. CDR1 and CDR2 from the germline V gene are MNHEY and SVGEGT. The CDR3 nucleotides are TGTGCCAGCAGCCTACTAGCGGGGGGGCGTGGCAATGAGCAGTTCTTC. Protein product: CASSLLAGGRGNEQFF.

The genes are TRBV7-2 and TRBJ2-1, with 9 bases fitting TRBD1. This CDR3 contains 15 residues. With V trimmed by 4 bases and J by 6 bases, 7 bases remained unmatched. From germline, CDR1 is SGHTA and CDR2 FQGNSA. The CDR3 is CASSSQQGAFNEQFF. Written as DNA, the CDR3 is TGTGCCAGCAGCTCACAACAGGGGGCCTTCAATGAGCAGTTCTTC.